The 3 T cell receptor beta chains in this list originate from one sample, sequenced in a study of CD4 T cells in relation to SARS-CoV-2 and coronaviruses. These receptors have no known antigen. Assay used: immunoSEQ multiplex PCR; TCRdb lists only in-frame clones, some missing. This table has around 28,000 clones, more than 60% appearing once. Specimen: memory CD4+ T cells from PBMCs, cultured in vitro. Receptor source: an adult with COVID-19.

J is TRBJ1-1 and V is TRBV9; no clear D. The CDR3 sequence is 13 residues long. Germline CDR1 and CDR2: SGDLS and YYNGEE. Trimming took 0 bases from V and 1 from J, leaving 4 bases between them. For the CDR3, the DNA is TGTGCCAGCAGCGTAGCTTCGAACACTGAAGCTTTCTTT. Translation: CASSVASNTEAFF.

The chain is built from TRBV15 and TRBJ2-7; TRBD1 aligns across 7 bases. The ends lost 0 bases at V and 2 bases at J; junction bases unmatched: 7. Germline CDR1 and CDR2: LNHNV and YYDKDF (reference sequence). The CDR3 sequence is 16 residues long. The CDR3 is CATSRDRRQGAYEQYF. The CDR3, as DNA: TGTGCCACCAGCAGAGATAGGCGGCAGGGGGCCTACGAGCAGTACTTC.

The chain links TRBV5-1 to TRBJ2-3, with D uncertain. Germline V gene lookup returns CDR1 SGHRS and CDR2 YFSETQ. V was shortened by 1 base and J by 5 bases, with 11 bases between the two germline ends. The CDR3 has 14 amino acids. Here the CDR3 DNA reads TGCGCCAGCAGCTTGATAGCTGAACAAGATACGCAGTATTTT. Its protein product is CASSLIAEQDTQYF.